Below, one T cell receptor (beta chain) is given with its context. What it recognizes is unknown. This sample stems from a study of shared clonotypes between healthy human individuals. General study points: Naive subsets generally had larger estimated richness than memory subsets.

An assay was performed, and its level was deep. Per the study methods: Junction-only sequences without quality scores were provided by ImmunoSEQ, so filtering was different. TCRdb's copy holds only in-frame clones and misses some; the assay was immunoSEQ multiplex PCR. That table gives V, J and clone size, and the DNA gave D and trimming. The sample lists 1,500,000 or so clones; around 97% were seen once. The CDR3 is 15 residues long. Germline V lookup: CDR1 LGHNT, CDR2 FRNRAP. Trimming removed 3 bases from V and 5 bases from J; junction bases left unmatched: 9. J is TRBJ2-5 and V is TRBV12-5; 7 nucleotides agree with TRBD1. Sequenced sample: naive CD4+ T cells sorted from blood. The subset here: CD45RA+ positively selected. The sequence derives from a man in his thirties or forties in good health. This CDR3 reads CASGFYRGSMETQYF. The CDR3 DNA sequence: TGTGCTAGTGGTTTTTACAGGGGAAGTATGGAGACCCAGTACTTC.